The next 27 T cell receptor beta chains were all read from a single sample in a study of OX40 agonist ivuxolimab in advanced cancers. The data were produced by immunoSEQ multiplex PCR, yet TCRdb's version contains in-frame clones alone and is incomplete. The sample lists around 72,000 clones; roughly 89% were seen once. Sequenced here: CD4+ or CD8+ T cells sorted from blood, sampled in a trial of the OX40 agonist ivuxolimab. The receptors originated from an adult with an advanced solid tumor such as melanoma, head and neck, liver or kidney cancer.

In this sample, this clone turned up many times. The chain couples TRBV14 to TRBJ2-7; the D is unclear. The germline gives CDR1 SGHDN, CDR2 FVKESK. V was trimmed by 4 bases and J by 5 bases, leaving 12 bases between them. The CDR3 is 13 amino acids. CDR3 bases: TGTGCCAGCAGCCGGTCCCGGAACCACGAGCAGTACTTC. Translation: CASSRSRNHEQYF.

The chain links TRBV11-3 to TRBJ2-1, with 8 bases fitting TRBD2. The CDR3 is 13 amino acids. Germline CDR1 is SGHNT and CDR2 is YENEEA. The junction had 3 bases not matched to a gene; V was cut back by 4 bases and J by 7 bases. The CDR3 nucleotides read TGTGCCAGCAGCTCCCGGGGGGGAAATGAGCAGTTCTTC. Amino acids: CASSSRGGNEQFF.

Written as DNA, the CDR3 is TGTGCCAGCGGTCCCTCCAGCTCCTACAATGAGCAGTTCTTC. This sequence encodes CASGPSSSYNEQFF. This chain links TRBV2 with TRBJ2-1; D uncertain. Germline V gene data show CDR1 as SNHLY and CDR2 as FYNNEI. The CDR3 has 14 residues. Trimming took 8 bases from V and 0 from J, leaving 11 bases between them.

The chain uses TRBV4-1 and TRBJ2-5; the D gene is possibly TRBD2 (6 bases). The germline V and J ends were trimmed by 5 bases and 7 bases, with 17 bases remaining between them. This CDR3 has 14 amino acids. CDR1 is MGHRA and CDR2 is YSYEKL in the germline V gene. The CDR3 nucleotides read TGCGCCAGCAGCGTCCGTTCGGGGGATGGGACCCAGTACTTC. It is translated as CASSVRSGDGTQYF.

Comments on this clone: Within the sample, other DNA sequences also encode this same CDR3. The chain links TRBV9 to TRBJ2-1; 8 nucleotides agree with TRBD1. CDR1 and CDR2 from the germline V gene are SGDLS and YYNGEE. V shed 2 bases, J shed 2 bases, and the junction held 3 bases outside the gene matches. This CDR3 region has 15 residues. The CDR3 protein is CASSVGQGAYNEQFF. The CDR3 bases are TGTGCCAGCAGCGTCGGACAGGGTGCCTACAATGAGCAGTTCTTC.

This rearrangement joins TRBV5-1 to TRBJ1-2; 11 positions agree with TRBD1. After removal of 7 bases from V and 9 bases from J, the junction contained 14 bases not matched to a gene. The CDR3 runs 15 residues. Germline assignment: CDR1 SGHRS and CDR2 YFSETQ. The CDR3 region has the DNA TGCGCCAGCGAGCTGTCTGGGACAGGGGGAAGTAGCTACACCTTC. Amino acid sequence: CASELSGTGGSSYTF.

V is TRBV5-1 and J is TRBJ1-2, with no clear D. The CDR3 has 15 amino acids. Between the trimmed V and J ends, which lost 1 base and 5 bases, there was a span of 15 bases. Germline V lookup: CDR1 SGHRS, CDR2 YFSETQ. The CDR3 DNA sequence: TGCGCCAGCAGCTTGTCGGGTTTTGGGTCATATGGCTACACCTTC. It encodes CASSLSGFGSYGYTF.

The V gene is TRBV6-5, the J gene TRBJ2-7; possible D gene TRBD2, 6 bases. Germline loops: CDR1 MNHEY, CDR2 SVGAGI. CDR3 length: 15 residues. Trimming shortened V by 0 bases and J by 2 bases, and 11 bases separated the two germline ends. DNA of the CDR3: TGTGCCAGCAGTTACTCCCCCGGCGGGACCTACGAGCAGTACTTC. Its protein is CASSYSPGGTYEQYF.

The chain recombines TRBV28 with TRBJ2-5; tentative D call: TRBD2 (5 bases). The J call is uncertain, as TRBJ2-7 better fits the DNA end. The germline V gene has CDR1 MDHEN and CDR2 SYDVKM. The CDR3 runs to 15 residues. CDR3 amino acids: CASSPSPGVDYEQYF. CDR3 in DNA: TGTGCCAGCAGCCCCTCACCCGGGGTGGACTACGAGCAGTACTTC.

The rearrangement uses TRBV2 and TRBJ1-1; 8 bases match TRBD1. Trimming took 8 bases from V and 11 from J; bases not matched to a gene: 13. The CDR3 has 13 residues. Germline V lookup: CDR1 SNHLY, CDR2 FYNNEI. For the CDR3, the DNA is TGTGCCAGCGAGCCGGGACAGGCTCTTGGGGCTTTCTTT. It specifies CASEPGQALGAFF.

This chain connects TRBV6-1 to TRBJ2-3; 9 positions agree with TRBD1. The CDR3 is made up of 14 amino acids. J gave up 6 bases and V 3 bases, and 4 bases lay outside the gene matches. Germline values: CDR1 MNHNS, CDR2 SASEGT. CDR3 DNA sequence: TGTGCCAGCAGTGAGGGACAGGGAGGGGATACGCAGTATTTT. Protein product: CASSEGQGGDTQYF.

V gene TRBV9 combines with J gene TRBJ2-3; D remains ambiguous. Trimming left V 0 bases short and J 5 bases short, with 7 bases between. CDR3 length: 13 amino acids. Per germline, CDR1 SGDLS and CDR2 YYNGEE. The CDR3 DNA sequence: TGTGCCAGCAGCGTAGTTAGTCAAGATACGCAGTATTTT. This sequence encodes CASSVVSQDTQYF.

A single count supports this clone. CDR3 in DNA: TGCGCCAGCAGCTTGGGCGGCCAGAACACTGAAGCTTTCTTT. This translates into CASSLGGQNTEAFF. This rearrangement joins TRBV5-1 to TRBJ1-1; no firm D call. The CDR3 sequence is 14 residues long. V lost 0 bases and J 1 base, leaving 7 bases between the germline ends. Germline CDR1 SGHRS, CDR2 YFSETQ.

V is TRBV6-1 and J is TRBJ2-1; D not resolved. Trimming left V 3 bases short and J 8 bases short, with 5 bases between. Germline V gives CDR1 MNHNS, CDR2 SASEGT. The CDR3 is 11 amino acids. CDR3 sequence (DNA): TGTGCCAGCAGTGAGTGGTATGAGCAGTTCTTC. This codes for CASSEWYEQFF.

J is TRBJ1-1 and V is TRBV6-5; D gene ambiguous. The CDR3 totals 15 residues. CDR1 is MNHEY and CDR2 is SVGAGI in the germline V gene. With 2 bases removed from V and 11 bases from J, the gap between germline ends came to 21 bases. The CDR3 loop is CASSYGGNRGGLAFF. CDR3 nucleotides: TGTGCCAGCAGTTACGGAGGGAATAGAGGTGGACTGGCTTTCTTT.

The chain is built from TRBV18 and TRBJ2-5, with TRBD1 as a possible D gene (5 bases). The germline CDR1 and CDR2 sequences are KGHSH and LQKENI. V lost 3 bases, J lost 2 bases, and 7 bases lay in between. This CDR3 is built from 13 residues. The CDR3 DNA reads TGTGCCAGCTCACCGGGGCTTCAAGAGACCCAGTACTTC. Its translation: CASSPGLQETQYF.

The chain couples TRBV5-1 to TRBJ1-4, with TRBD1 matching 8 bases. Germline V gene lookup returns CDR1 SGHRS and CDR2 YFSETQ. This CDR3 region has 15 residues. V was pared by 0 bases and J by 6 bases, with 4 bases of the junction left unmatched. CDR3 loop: CASSLATGEYEKLFF. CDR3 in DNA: TGCGCCAGCAGCTTGGCGACAGGGGAGTATGAAAAACTGTTTTTT.

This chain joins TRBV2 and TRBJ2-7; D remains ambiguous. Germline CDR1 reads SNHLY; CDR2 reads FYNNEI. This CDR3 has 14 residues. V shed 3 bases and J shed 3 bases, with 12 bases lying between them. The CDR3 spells CASSEGISYYEQYF. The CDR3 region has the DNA TGTGCCAGCAGTGAGGGCATCTCTTACTACGAGCAGTACTTC.

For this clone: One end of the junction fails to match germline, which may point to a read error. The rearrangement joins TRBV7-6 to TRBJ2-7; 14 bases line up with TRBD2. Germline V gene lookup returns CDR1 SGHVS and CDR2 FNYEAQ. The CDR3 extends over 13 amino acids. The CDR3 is CASSPGLAGEPRF. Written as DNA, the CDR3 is TGTGCCAGCAGCCCGGGACTAGCGGGAGAACCCCGGTTC. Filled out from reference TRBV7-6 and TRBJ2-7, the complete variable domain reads GAGVSQSPRYKVTKRGQDVALRCDPISGHVSLYWYRQALGQGPEFLTYFNYEAQQDKSGLPNDRFSAERPEGSISTLTIQRTEQRDSAMYRCASSPGLAGEPRFGPGTRLTVT.

CDR3 protein: CASSLSTDVTEAFF. DNA of the CDR3: TGTGCCAGCAGCTTATCGACAGACGTCACTGAAGCTTTCTTT. This rearrangement joins TRBV5-8 to TRBJ1-1; D may be TRBD1 (5 bases). The V gene's germline CDR1 is SGHTS and CDR2 YDEGEE. This CDR3 is built from 14 residues. Deletions cut 2 bases from V and 4 bases from J, with 12 bases between.

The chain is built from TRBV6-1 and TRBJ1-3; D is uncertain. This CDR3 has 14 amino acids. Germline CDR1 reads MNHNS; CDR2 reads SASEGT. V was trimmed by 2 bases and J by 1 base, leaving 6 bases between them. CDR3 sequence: CASSERPSGNTIYF. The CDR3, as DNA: TGTGCCAGCAGTGAACGACCTTCTGGAAACACCATATATTTT.

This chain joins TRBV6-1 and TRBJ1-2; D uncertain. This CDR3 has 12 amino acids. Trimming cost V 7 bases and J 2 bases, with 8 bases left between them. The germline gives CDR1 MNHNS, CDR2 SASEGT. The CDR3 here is CASNSRNYGYTF. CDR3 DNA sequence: TGTGCCAGCAACAGCCGAAACTATGGCTACACCTTC.

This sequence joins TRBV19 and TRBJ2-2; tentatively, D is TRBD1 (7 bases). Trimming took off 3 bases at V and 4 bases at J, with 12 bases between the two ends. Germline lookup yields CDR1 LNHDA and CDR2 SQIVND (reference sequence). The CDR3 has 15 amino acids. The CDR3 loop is CASSMSRGVTGELFF. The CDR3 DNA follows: TGTGCCAGTAGTATGAGCAGGGGGGTCACCGGGGAGCTGTTTTTT.

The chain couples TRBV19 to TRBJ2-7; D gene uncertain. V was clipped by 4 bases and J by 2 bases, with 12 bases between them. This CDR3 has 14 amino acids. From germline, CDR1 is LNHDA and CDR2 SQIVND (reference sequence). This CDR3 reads CASSSGLGTYEQYF. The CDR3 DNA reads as TGTGCCAGTAGTAGTGGGTTAGGCACCTACGAGCAGTACTTC. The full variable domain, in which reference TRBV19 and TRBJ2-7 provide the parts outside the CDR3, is DGGITQSPKYLFRKEGQNVTLSCEQNLNHDAMYWYRQDPGQGLRLIYYSQIVNDFQKGDIAEGYSVSREKKESFPLTVTSAQKNPTAFYLCASSSGLGTYEQYFGPGTRLTVT.

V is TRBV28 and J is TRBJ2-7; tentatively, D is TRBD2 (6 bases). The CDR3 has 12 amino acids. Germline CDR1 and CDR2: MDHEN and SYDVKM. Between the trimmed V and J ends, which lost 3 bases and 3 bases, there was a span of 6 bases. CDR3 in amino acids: CASSFGSYEQYF. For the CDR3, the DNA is TGTGCCAGCAGTTTCGGGAGCTACGAGCAGTACTTC.

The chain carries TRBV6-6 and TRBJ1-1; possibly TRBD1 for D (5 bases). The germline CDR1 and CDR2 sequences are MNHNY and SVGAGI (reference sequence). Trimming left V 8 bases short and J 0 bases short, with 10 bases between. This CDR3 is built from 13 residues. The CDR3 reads CASGQGLNTEAFF. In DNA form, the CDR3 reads TGTGCCAGCGGCCAGGGTTTGAACACTGAAGCTTTCTTT.

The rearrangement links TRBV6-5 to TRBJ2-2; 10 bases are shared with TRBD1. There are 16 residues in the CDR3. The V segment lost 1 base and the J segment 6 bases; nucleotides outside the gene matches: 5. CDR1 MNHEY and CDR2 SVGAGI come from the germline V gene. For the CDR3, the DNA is TGTGCCAGCAGTTACTTAGGGACAGGGGTCTCCGGGGAGCTGTTTTTT. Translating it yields CASSYLGTGVSGELFF.